These T cell receptor beta chains were read from a single sample in a study of T cell clonotyping in hematopoietic cell transplantation. Libraries were prepared by immunoSEQ multiplex PCR; TCRdb keeps only in-frame clonotypes and omits some of them. Here the sample spans about 9,400 clones, around 79% being singletons. Sequenced material: PBMCs, taken 180 days after allogeneic stem cell transplant. The receptors were sampled from a male patient aged 35-50 years who had an allogeneic stem cell transplant from a related donor, so the T cells may come from the graft donor. Some clones in this sample may be carry-over from other donors' samples. Both conserved end residues are part of each CDR3. D genes are given only for firm matches. Clone size appears in some rows only: once, few, many, or a class for an expanded clone.

TRBJ2-7 | - | TRBV7-3 | TRBD1 | CASSFDREGEQYF | TGTGCCAGCAGCTTTGACAGGGAAGGCGAGCAGTACTTC
TRBJ1-4 | - | TRBV6-1 | - | CASRTGNGEKLFF | TGTGCCAGCAGAACAGGGAATGGTGAAAAACTGTTTTTT
TRBJ2-7 | few | TRBV7-3 | - | CASSPHGSPAYEQYF | TGTGCCAGCAGCCCGCACGGGTCCCCCGCCTACGAGCAGTACTTC
TRBJ1-5 | few | TRBV10-1 | - | CASRNRDNQPQHF | TGCGCCAGCAGGAACAGGGACAATCAGCCCCAGCATTTT
TRBJ1-2 | - | TRBV27 | TRBD1 | CASSLYRGGGYTF | TGTGCCAGCAGTTTGTACAGGGGAGGAGGCTACACCTTC
TRBJ1-2 | - | TRBV28 | - | CASSLRPRQFYGYTF | TGTGCCAGCAGTTTAAGGCCAAGGCAGTTCTATGGCTACACCTTC
TRBJ1-2 | - | TRBV6-5 | TRBD1 | CASRKGSGTDTF | TGTGCCAGCAGAAAAGGTTCAGGGACAGACACCTTC
TRBJ1-2 | once | TRBV5-1 | - | CASSQGTQGSGYTF | TGCGCCAGCAGCCAGGGGACACAGGGATCTGGCTACACCTTC
TRBJ1-2 | - | TRBV29-1 | - | CSVEAANYGYTF | TGCAGCGTTGAGGCGGCTAACTATGGCTACACCTTC
TRBJ2-7 | - | TRBV5-6 | - | CASSWTRGYEQYF | TGTGCCAGCAGCTGGACCAGAGGGTACGAGCAGTACTTC
TRBJ1-4 | - | TRBV27 | - | CASSWGGAGEKLFF | TGTGCCAGCAGTTGGGGTGGAGCGGGTGAAAAACTGTTTTTT
TRBJ2-7 | - | TRBV7-6 | TRBD2 | CASSFTSGGNEQYF | TGTGCCAGCAGTTTTACTAGCGGGGGGAACGAGCAGTACTTC
TRBJ2-1 | - | TRBV19 | TRBD2 | CASRALSGGEAYNEQFF | TGTGCCAGTAGGGCTCTAAGCGGGGGAGAAGCCTACAATGAGCAGTTCTTC
TRBJ2-7 | - | TRBV15 | - | CATSRARDGTYEQYF | TGTGCCACCAGCAGAGCCCGGGACGGAACCTACGAGCAGTACTTC
TRBJ2-7 | - | TRBV7-3 | TRBD1 | CASQGQGSYEQYF | TGTGCCAGCCAAGGACAGGGTTCCTACGAGCAGTACTTC
TRBJ2-2 | - | TRBV28 | - | CASSPEDRRYTGELFF | TGTGCCAGCAGCCCCGAAGACAGGAGATACACCGGGGAGCTGTTTTTT
TRBJ1-6 | - | TRBV11-1 | - | CASSFRDNISPLHF | TGTGCCAGCAGCTTCCGGGACAACATTTCACCCCTCCACTTT
TRBJ1-2 | - | TRBV25-1 | - | CASSDPYLGDYGYTF | TGTGCCAGCAGTGACCCGTATCTGGGGGACTATGGCTACACCTTC
TRBJ1-1 | - | TRBV6-4 | - | CASSVGVNTEAFF | TGTGCCAGCAGTGTAGGGGTGAACACTGAAGCTTTCTTT
TRBJ2-7 | few | TRBV5-5 | - | CASSLDWIGYEQYF | TGTGCCAGCAGCTTGGATTGGATAGGCTACGAGCAGTACTTC
TRBJ2-5 | once | TRBV15 | - | CATSRISQWETQYF | TGTGCCACCAGCAGGATATCACAATGGGAGACCCAGTACTTC
TRBJ1-2 | - | TRBV4-2 | - | CASSRAGQYGYTF | TGTGCCAGCAGCCGCGCCGGACAGTATGGCTACACCTTC
TRBJ1-3 | - | TRBV4-3 | - | CASSQDSTPPSTIYF | TGCGCCAGCAGCCAAGATTCCACTCCCCCGAGCACCATATATTTT
TRBJ1-4 | - | TRBV7-2 | - | CASSLPPAGEKLFF | TGTGCCAGCAGCTTGCCCCCGGCGGGTGAAAAACTGTTTTTT
TRBJ1-4 | - | TRBV19 | TRBD1 | CASRREGAREKLFF | TGTGCCAGTAGGAGGGAGGGGGCACGTGAAAAACTGTTTTTT
TRBJ2-7 | - | TRBV10-3 | - | CAISEGVEQYF | TGTGCCATCAGTGAGGGGGTCGAGCAGTACTTC
TRBJ2-7 | - | TRBV30 | - | CAWTFSLHEQYF | TGTGCCTGGACCTTTTCCCTCCACGAGCAGTACTTC
TRBJ1-5 | - | TRBV28 | - | CASSPRTGGVGPQHF | TGTGCCAGCAGCCCTCGTACAGGTGGGGTAGGGCCCCAGCATTTT
TRBJ1-1 | - | TRBV6-5 | - | CASSREFGVNTEAFF | TGTGCCAGCAGCCGCGAGTTCGGTGTGAACACTGAAGCTTTCTTT
TRBJ2-3 | - | TRBV6-5 | TRBD1 | CASSWGDRLTTDTQYF | TGTGCCAGCAGTTGGGGGGACAGGTTGACCACAGATACGCAGTATTTT
TRBJ1-6 | - | TRBV7-5 | - | CARSLAQIRELNSPLHF | TGTGCCAGAAGCTTAGCGCAGATCAGGGAATTAAATTCACCCCTCCACTTT
TRBJ2-7 | - | TRBV15 | - | CATSREGAGTYEQYF | TGTGCCACCAGCAGAGAAGGGGCAGGGACCTACGAGCAGTACTTC
TRBJ1-2 | - | TRBV18 | - | CASSPGTDYGYTF | TGTGCCAGCTCACCAGGGACTGACTATGGCTACACCTTC
TRBJ2-7 | - | TRBV7-6 | TRBD1 | CASSFGDRFYEQYF | TGTGCCAGCAGCTTTGGGGACAGGTTCTACGAGCAGTACTTC
TRBJ2-1 | - | TRBV27 | - | CASSLSRDTYNEQFF | TGTGCCAGCAGTTTATCAAGGGATACATACAATGAGCAGTTCTTC
TRBJ1-1 | - | TRBV7-3 | TRBD1 | CASSLSSGGQTEAFF | TGTGCCAGCAGCTTATCCTCAGGGGGTCAGACTGAAGCTTTCTTT
TRBJ2-7 | - | TRBV19 | - | CASSMRVSGDSYEQYF | TGTGCCAGTAGTATGCGGGTCTCAGGCGACTCCTACGAGCAGTACTTC
TRBJ1-5 | few | TRBV7-8 | TRBD1 | CASSLAGGYGNQPQHF | TGTGCCAGCAGCTTAGCAGGGGGCTACGGCAATCAGCCCCAGCATTTT
TRBJ2-4 | - | TRBV30 | TRBD1 | CAWSIQGKNIQYF | TGTGCCTGGAGTATACAGGGGAAAAACATTCAGTACTTC
TRBJ2-2 | - | TRBV30 | - | CAWLTYTGELFF | TGTGCCTGGTTGACATACACCGGGGAGCTGTTTTTT
TRBJ1-1 | once | TRBV30 | - | CAWRGLPSGNTEAFF | TGTGCCTGGAGGGGCCTGCCTTCAGGGAACACTGAAGCTTTCTTT
TRBJ1-5 | - | TRBV29-1 | - | CSVAQGTGNQPQHF | TGCAGCGTTGCCCAGGGGACCGGCAATCAGCCCCAGCATTTT
TRBJ1-1 | - | TRBV11-2 | TRBD1 | CASSQAPPGQGTEAFF | TGTGCCAGCAGCCAAGCACCCCCGGGACAGGGCACTGAAGCTTTCTTT
TRBJ2-7 | - | TRBV7-3 | - | CASSLEYPQPLRGSYEQYF | TGTGCCAGCAGCTTAGAGTACCCACAGCCACTCCGCGGGTCCTACGAGCAGTACTTC
TRBJ2-5 | few | TRBV9 | - | CASSSSPGRVDMETQYF | TGTGCCAGCAGCTCATCTCCGGGACGGGTTGACATGGAGACCCAGTACTTC
TRBJ1-1 | - | TRBV6-6 | - | CASSFTQSEAFF | TGTGCCAGCAGTTTCACCCAGTCTGAAGCTTTCTTT